These T cell receptor beta chains were read from a single sample in a study of cytomegalovirus exposure and HLA in healthy donors. TCRdb keeps only in-frame clones here, not all; method: immunoSEQ multiplex PCR. This sample carries some 120,000 clones, about 79% of them seen once, and the ten largest clones take about 2%. The sample consisted of PBMCs. The receptors were sampled from a man aged 18 to 30 in good health and CMV-seronegative. CDR3s include the opening cysteine and the closing phenylalanine or tryptophan. The D gene is left open where the match is weak. Clone size, where shown, is once, few, many, or a class for clones that have expanded.

clone size: NA; D gene: TRBD1; V gene: TRBV18; J gene: TRBJ2-1; CDR3 DNA: TGTGCCAGCTCACCCCCAGGACAGGGTGAGCAGTTCTTC; CDR3 protein: CASSPPGQGEQFF
clone size: NA; D gene: NA; V gene: TRBV6-6; J gene: TRBJ2-3; CDR3 DNA: TGTGCCAGCAGTCGACTAGGGGAAATAACAGATACGCAGTATTTT; CDR3 protein: CASSRLGEITDTQYF
clone size: NA; D gene: TRBD1; V gene: TRBV7-8; J gene: TRBJ1-5; CDR3 DNA: TGTGCCAGCAGCTTAGACGGGACAGGCAGACATAGCAATCAGCCCCAGCATTTT; CDR3 protein: CASSLDGTGRHSNQPQHF
clone size: NA; D gene: NA; V gene: TRBV27; J gene: TRBJ2-1; CDR3 DNA: TGTGCCAGCAGTCCCCGGAGCTACAATGAGCAGTTCTTC; CDR3 protein: CASSPRSYNEQFF
clone size: NA; D gene: NA; V gene: TRBV4-2; J gene: TRBJ2-2; CDR3 DNA: TGTGCCAGCAGCCAAACTACTAGGGCGAACACCGGGGAGCTGTTTTTT; CDR3 protein: CASSQTTRANTGELFF
clone size: once; D gene: NA; V gene: TRBV25-1; J gene: TRBJ2-1; CDR3 DNA: TGTGCCAGCAGTGCGCTAGCAGTTGACAATGAGCAGTTCTTC; CDR3 protein: CASSALAVDNEQFF
clone size: NA; D gene: NA; V gene: TRBV7-2; J gene: TRBJ2-1; CDR3 DNA: TGTGCCAGCAGCCAGGGGTTGAGATCTGCTCCTTACAATGAGCAGTTCTTC; CDR3 protein: CASSQGLRSAPYNEQFF
clone size: NA; D gene: TRBD2; V gene: TRBV5-4; J gene: TRBJ2-7; CDR3 DNA: TGTGCCAGCAGCGGGGATAGCGGGAGCTACGAGCAGTACTTC; CDR3 protein: CASSGDSGSYEQYF
clone size: few; D gene: TRBD1; V gene: TRBV7-9; J gene: TRBJ2-3; CDR3 DNA: TGTGCCAGCCGGGACAGTACAACAGATACGCAGTATTTT; CDR3 protein: CASRDSTTDTQYF
clone size: NA; D gene: NA; V gene: TRBV7-2; J gene: TRBJ1-1; CDR3 DNA: TGTGCCAGCAGCCAATTCCCCATCACAGGCACTGAAGCTTTCTTT; CDR3 protein: CASSQFPITGTEAFF
clone size: NA; D gene: NA; V gene: TRBV18; J gene: TRBJ1-6; CDR3 DNA: TGTGCCAGCTCACCCCAGGGGCGGACCGGCAACTCACCCCTCCACTTT; CDR3 protein: CASSPQGRTGNSPLHF
clone size: NA; D gene: TRBD2; V gene: TRBV4-2; J gene: TRBJ2-1; CDR3 DNA: TGTGCCAGCAGGGCAGCTAGCGGGCTATACAATGAGCAGTTCTTC; CDR3 protein: CASRAASGLYNEQFF
clone size: NA; D gene: NA; V gene: TRBV4-1; J gene: TRBJ2-7; CDR3 DNA: TGCGCCAGCAGCCAACTTGACGGAGCATACGAGCAGTACTTC; CDR3 protein: CASSQLDGAYEQYF
clone size: NA; D gene: NA; V gene: TRBV19; J gene: TRBJ2-3; CDR3 DNA: TGTGCCAGTAGTCTAACAGGTGGCTTAGGGTATTTT; CDR3 protein: CASSLTGGLGYF
clone size: NA; D gene: TRBD2; V gene: TRBV11-3; J gene: TRBJ2-1; CDR3 DNA: TGTGCCAGCAGCTTAAGGGCTAGCGGGATATACAATGAGCAGTTCTTC; CDR3 protein: CASSLRASGIYNEQFF
clone size: NA; D gene: TRBD1; V gene: TRBV7-3; J gene: TRBJ2-2; CDR3 DNA: TGTGCCAGCAGGACCGGGACAGTGGTAGGCGGGGAGCTGTTTTTT; CDR3 protein: CASRTGTVVGGELFF
clone size: NA; D gene: NA; V gene: TRBV19; J gene: TRBJ1-1; CDR3 DNA: TGTGCCAGTAGTACCGATGCGGGGGCGACTGAAGCTTTCTTT; CDR3 protein: CASSTDAGATEAFF
clone size: NA; D gene: NA; V gene: TRBV7-9; J gene: TRBJ1-1; CDR3 DNA: TGTGCCAGTACTGGTTCCCAAATGAACACTGAAGCTTTCTTT; CDR3 protein: CASTGSQMNTEAFF
clone size: NA; D gene: NA; V gene: TRBV5-5; J gene: TRBJ1-6; CDR3 DNA: TGTGCCAGCAGCCCTACCTGGGCCTCACCCCTCCACTTT; CDR3 protein: CASSPTWASPLHF
clone size: NA; D gene: TRBD2; V gene: TRBV6-1; J gene: TRBJ2-1; CDR3 DNA: TGTGCCAGCAGTGAACAAGGGAAGGGGGCTAGCGGGACCTCCAATGAGCAGTTCTTC; CDR3 protein: CASSEQGKGASGTSNEQFF
clone size: NA; D gene: NA; V gene: TRBV19; J gene: TRBJ1-1; CDR3 DNA: TGTGCCAGTAGTATAACAGGGAACACTGAAGCTTTCTTT; CDR3 protein: CASSITGNTEAFF
clone size: NA; D gene: NA; V gene: TRBV6-6; J gene: TRBJ1-5; CDR3 DNA: TGTGCCAGCAGTTCACAGGGTAGCAATCAGCCCCAGCATTTT; CDR3 protein: CASSSQGSNQPQHF
clone size: once; D gene: NA; V gene: TRBV11-2; J gene: TRBJ1-1; CDR3 DNA: TGTGCCAGCAGCCGATCACAGCTTGAAGCTTTCTTT; CDR3 protein: CASSRSQLEAFF
clone size: once; D gene: TRBD2; V gene: TRBV13; J gene: TRBJ2-3; CDR3 DNA: TGTGCCAGCAGCTTAGATTCTAGCGGGTTTGTGAGCACAGATACGCAGTATTTT; CDR3 protein: CASSLDSSGFVSTDTQYF
clone size: NA; D gene: TRBD2; V gene: TRBV30; J gene: TRBJ2-5; CDR3 DNA: TGTGCCTGGAGTGTCTGGCGGGTAGCGGGAGGAGAAGAGACCCAGTACTTC; CDR3 protein: CAWSVWRVAGGEETQYF
clone size: NA; D gene: NA; V gene: TRBV28; J gene: TRBJ2-1; CDR3 DNA: TGTGCCAGCAGTGCCGTGGACTACCCAATCAATGAGCAGTTCTTC; CDR3 protein: CASSAVDYPINEQFF
clone size: NA; D gene: TRBD2; V gene: TRBV11-2; J gene: TRBJ2-3; CDR3 DNA: TGTGCCAGCAGCCCCCGGGGGAGCGGGAGAGCTCGCACAGATACGCAGTATTTT; CDR3 protein: CASSPRGSGRARTDTQYF
clone size: NA; D gene: TRBD1; V gene: TRBV5-5; J gene: TRBJ1-3; CDR3 DNA: TGTGCCAGCAGCTTGGCCGTCAGGGGGAATGGAAACACCATATATTTT; CDR3 protein: CASSLAVRGNGNTIYF
clone size: NA; D gene: NA; V gene: TRBV2; J gene: TRBJ1-1; CDR3 DNA: TGTGCCAGCGTACGACAGAACATGAACACTGAAGCTTTCTTT; CDR3 protein: CASVRQNMNTEAFF
clone size: NA; D gene: TRBD2; V gene: TRBV7-9; J gene: TRBJ2-1; CDR3 DNA: TGTGCCAGCAGCTCGGGTAGCGGGAGGGATTACAATGAGCAGTTCTTC; CDR3 protein: CASSSGSGRDYNEQFF
clone size: NA; D gene: NA; V gene: TRBV5-1; J gene: TRBJ2-1; CDR3 DNA: TGCGCCAGCAGCTTCGGGCGGGGACTCCTCAATGAGCAGTTCTTC; CDR3 protein: CASSFGRGLLNEQFF
clone size: NA; D gene: TRBD2; V gene: TRBV11-2; J gene: TRBJ2-1; CDR3 DNA: TGTGCCAGCAGGAATCGGTTGACTAGCAAGAATGAGCAGTTCTTC; CDR3 protein: CASRNRLTSKNEQFF
clone size: NA; D gene: NA; V gene: TRBV7-3; J gene: TRBJ2-5; CDR3 DNA: TGTGCCAGCAGCTTGGACAACCAAGAGACCCAGTACTTC; CDR3 protein: CASSLDNQETQYF
clone size: NA; D gene: NA; V gene: TRBV15; J gene: TRBJ1-6; CDR3 DNA: TGTGCCACCAGCAGACCATTTGTGGACTTGAGTTCACCCCTCCACTTT; CDR3 protein: CATSRPFVDLSSPLHF
clone size: NA; D gene: NA; V gene: TRBV7-2; J gene: TRBJ2-1; CDR3 DNA: TGTGCCAGCAGCTTAGGGCTTGACTACAATGAGCAGTTCTTC; CDR3 protein: CASSLGLDYNEQFF
clone size: NA; D gene: NA; V gene: TRBV7-2; J gene: TRBJ2-2; CDR3 DNA: TGTGCCAGCAGCTTCTGGACGGAGGGCACCGGGGAGCTGTTTTTT; CDR3 protein: CASSFWTEGTGELFF
clone size: NA; D gene: NA; V gene: TRBV19; J gene: TRBJ2-2; CDR3 DNA: TGTGCCAGTAGGTGGGCCGGGGGGAACACCGGGGAGCTGTTTTTT; CDR3 protein: CASRWAGGNTGELFF
clone size: NA; D gene: NA; V gene: TRBV6-1; J gene: TRBJ2-2; CDR3 DNA: TGTGCCAGCAGTGAGGCCCCTTTAGCGTCCGCGAACACCGGGGAGCTGTTTTTT; CDR3 protein: CASSEAPLASANTGELFF
clone size: few; D gene: TRBD1; V gene: TRBV19; J gene: TRBJ1-1; CDR3 DNA: TGTGCCAGTAGTATTTGGGACAGGGGTTCTAGCGCTGAAGCTTTCTTT; CDR3 protein: CASSIWDRGSSAEAFF
clone size: NA; D gene: TRBD2; V gene: TRBV7-3; J gene: TRBJ2-1; CDR3 DNA: TGTGCCAGCAGCGGACTAGCGGGAGAGAGGAATGAGCAGTTCTTC; CDR3 protein: CASSGLAGERNEQFF
clone size: NA; D gene: NA; V gene: TRBV6-1; J gene: TRBJ2-7; CDR3 DNA: TGTGCCAGCAGGACAACAGGGAACTACGAGCAGTACTTC; CDR3 protein: CASRTTGNYEQYF
clone size: NA; D gene: TRBD1; V gene: TRBV29-1; J gene: TRBJ2-5; CDR3 DNA: TGCAGCGTACTGACAGGGGGCGCAGAGACCCAGTACTTC; CDR3 protein: CSVLTGGAETQYF
clone size: NA; D gene: NA; V gene: TRBV30; J gene: TRBJ2-5; CDR3 DNA: TGTGCCTGGAGTGTATTCCGTCCTCAAGAGACCCAGTACTTC; CDR3 protein: CAWSVFRPQETQYF
clone size: NA; D gene: NA; V gene: TRBV27; J gene: TRBJ1-2; CDR3 DNA: TGTGCCAGCAGTTACGCGGGGGTGAATGACTATGGCTACACCTTC; CDR3 protein: CASSYAGVNDYGYTF
clone size: NA; D gene: TRBD2; V gene: TRBV6-5; J gene: TRBJ2-1; CDR3 DNA: TGTGCCAGCGGAAGGCGGGAGGGCTACAATGAGCAGTTCTTC; CDR3 protein: CASGRREGYNEQFF
clone size: few; D gene: NA; V gene: TRBV7-9; J gene: TRBJ1-5; CDR3 DNA: TGTGCCAGCAGCTTAGGGAGGGGTCCTAATCAGCCCCAGCATTTT; CDR3 protein: CASSLGRGPNQPQHF
clone size: NA; D gene: TRBD1; V gene: TRBV7-2; J gene: TRBJ2-3; CDR3 DNA: TGTGCCAGCAGCTCCCAACAGGGGGCTTCGCAGTATTTT; CDR3 protein: CASSSQQGASQYF
clone size: NA; D gene: TRBD1; V gene: TRBV6-5; J gene: TRBJ1-3; CDR3 DNA: TGTGCCAGCAGTTACGGGACAGCTGGAAACACCATATATTTT; CDR3 protein: CASSYGTAGNTIYF
clone size: NA; D gene: TRBD1; V gene: TRBV4-3; J gene: TRBJ1-2; CDR3 DNA: TGCGCCAGCAGCCAAGATTGGCAGGGGGCGGAGGTCTATGGCTACACCTTC; CDR3 protein: CASSQDWQGAEVYGYTF
clone size: NA; D gene: NA; V gene: TRBV9; J gene: TRBJ2-7; CDR3 DNA: TGTGCCAGCAGCGTAGCTACTAGCCGAACCTACGAGCAGTACTTC; CDR3 protein: CASSVATSRTYEQYF
clone size: NA; D gene: TRBD1; V gene: TRBV2; J gene: TRBJ1-2; CDR3 DNA: TGTGCCAGCAGGCCACGGACAGGGAGAGATGGCTACACCTTC; CDR3 protein: CASRPRTGRDGYTF
clone size: NA; D gene: NA; V gene: TRBV5-1; J gene: TRBJ1-4; CDR3 DNA: TGCGCCAGCAGGAGAGAGCATGAAAAACTGTTTTTT; CDR3 protein: CASRREHEKLFF
clone size: NA; D gene: TRBD2; V gene: TRBV6-1; J gene: TRBJ2-3; CDR3 DNA: TGTGCCAGCAGTGAATCGGTAGCGGGAGTAACAGATACGCAGTATTTT; CDR3 protein: CASSESVAGVTDTQYF